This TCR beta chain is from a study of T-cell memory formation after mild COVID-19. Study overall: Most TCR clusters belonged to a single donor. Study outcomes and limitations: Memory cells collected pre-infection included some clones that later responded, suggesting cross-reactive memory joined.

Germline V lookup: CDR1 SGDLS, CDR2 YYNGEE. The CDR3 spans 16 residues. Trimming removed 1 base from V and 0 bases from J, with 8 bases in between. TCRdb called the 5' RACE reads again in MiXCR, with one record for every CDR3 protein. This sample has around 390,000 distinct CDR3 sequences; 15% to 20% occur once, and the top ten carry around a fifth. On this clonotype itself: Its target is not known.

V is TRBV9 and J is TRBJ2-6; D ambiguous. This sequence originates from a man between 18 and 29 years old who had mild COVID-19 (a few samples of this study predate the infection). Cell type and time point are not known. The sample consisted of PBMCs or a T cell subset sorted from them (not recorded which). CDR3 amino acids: CASSVSPRSGANVLTF. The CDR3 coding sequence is TGTGCCAGCAGCGTATCCCCGCGCTCTGGGGCCAACGTCCTGACTTTC.